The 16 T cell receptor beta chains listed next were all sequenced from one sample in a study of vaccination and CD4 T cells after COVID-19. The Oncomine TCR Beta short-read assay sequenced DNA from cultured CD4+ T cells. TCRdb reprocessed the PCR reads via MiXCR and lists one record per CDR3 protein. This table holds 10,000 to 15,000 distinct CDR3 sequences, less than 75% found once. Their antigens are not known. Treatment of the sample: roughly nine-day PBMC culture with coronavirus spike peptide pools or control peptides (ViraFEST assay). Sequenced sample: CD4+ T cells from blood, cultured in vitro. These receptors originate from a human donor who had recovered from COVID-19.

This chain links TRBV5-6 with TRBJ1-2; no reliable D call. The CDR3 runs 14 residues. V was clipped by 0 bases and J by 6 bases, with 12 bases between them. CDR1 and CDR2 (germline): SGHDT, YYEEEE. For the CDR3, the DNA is TGTGCCAGCAGCTTGGTCCGGGTGGACGATGGCTACACCTTC. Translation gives CASSLVRVDDGYTF.

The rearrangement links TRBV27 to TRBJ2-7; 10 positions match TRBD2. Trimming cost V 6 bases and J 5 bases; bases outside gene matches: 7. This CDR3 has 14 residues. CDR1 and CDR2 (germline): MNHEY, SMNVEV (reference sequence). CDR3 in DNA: TGTGCCAGCAGGTGGGCTAGCGGGAGCAACGAGCAGTACTTC. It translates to CASRWASGSNEQYF.

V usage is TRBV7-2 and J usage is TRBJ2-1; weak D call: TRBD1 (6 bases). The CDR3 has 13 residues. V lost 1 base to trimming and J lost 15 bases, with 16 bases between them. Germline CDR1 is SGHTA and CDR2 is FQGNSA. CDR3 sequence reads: CASSLGGRAGRFF. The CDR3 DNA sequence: TGTGCCAGCAGCTTAGGGGGGCGTGCAGGGAGGTTCTTC.

CDR3 residues: CASSQETETYSNQPQHF. The CDR3 bases are TGTGCCAGCAGCCAAGAAACCGAGACTTATAGCAATCAGCCCCAGCATTTT. This chain uses TRBV7-8 with TRBJ1-5, with D uncertain. The CDR3 length is 17 residues. The V gene's germline CDR1 is SGHVS and CDR2 FQNEAQ. Trimming cost V 5 bases and J 0 bases, with 17 bases left between them.

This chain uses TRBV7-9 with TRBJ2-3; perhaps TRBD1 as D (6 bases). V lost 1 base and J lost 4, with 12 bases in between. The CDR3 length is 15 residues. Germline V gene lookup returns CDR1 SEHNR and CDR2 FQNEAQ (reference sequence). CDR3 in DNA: TGTGCCAGCAGCTTAGGTGGGGGCGCTGCAGATACGCAGTATTTT. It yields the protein CASSLGGGAADTQYF. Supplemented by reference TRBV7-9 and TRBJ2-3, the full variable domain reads DTGVSQNPRHKITKRGQNVTFRCDPISEHNRLYWYRQTLGQGPEFLTYFQNEAQLEKSRLLSDRFSAERPKGSFSTLEIQRTEQGDSAMYLCASSLGGGAADTQYFGPGTRLTVL.

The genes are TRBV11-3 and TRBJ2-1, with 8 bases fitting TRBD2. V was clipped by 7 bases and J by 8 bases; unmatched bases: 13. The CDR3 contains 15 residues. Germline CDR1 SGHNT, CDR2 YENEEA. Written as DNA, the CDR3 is TGTGCCAGCAAATCCCGACGGGAGGGTACGGATGAGCAGTTCTTC. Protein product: CASKSRREGTDEQFF. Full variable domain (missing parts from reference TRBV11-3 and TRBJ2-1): EAGVVQSPRYKIIEKKQPVAFWCNPISGHNTLYWYLQNLGQGPELLIRYENEEAVDDSQLPKDRFSAERLKGVDSTLKIQPAELGDSAVYLCASKSRREGTDEQFFGPGTRLTVL.

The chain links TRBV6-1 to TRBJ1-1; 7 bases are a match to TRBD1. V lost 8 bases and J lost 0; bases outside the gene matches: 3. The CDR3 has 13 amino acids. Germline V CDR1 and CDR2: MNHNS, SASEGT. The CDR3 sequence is CASRGTVNTEAFF. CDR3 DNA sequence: TGTGCCAGCCGGGGGACAGTGAACACTGAAGCTTTCTTT.

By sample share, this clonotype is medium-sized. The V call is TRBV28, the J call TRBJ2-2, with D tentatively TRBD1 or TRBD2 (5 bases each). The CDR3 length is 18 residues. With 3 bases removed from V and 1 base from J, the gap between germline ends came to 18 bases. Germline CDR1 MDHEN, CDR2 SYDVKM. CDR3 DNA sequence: TGTGCCAGCAGTTTTTCTAACGGTAGGGGAGTGAACACCGGGGAGCTGTTTTTT. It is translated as CASSFSNGRGVNTGELFF. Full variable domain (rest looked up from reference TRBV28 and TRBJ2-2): DVKVTQSSRYLVKRTGEKVFLECVQDMDHENMFWYRQDPGLGLRLIYFSYDVKMKEKGDIPEGYSVSREKKERFSLILESASTNQTSMYLCASSFSNGRGVNTGELFFGEGSRLTVL.

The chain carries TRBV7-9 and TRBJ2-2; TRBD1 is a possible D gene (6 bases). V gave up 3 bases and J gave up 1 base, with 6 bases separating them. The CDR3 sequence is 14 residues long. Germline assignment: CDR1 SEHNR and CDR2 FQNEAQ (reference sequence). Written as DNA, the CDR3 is TGTGCCAGCAGCTTGGGACAGAACACCGGGGAGCTGTTTTTT. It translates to CASSLGQNTGELFF.

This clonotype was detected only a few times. The CDR3 is CASSPQTNLYTEAFF. The CDR3, as DNA: TGTGCCAGCAGTCCTCAAACGAATCTTTACACTGAAGCTTTCTTT. This chain joins TRBV5-4 and TRBJ1-1; the D is unclear. V lost 5 bases and J 3 bases, leaving 17 bases between the germline ends. Germline values: CDR1 SGHNT, CDR2 YYREEE (reference sequence). CDR3 size: 15 residues.

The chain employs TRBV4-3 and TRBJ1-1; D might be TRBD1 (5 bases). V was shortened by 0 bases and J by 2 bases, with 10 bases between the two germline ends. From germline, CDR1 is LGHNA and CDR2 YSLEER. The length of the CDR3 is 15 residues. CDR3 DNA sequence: TGCGCCAGCAGCCAAGAGCGACAGACAAACACTGAAGCTTTCTTT. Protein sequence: CASSQERQTNTEAFF.

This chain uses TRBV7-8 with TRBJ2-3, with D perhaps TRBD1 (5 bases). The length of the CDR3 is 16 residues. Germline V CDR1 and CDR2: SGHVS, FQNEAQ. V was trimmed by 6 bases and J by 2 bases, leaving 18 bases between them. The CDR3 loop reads CASRPRQFTNTDTQYF. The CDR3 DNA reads TGTGCCAGCAGGCCCCGACAGTTTACCAACACAGATACGCAGTATTTT.

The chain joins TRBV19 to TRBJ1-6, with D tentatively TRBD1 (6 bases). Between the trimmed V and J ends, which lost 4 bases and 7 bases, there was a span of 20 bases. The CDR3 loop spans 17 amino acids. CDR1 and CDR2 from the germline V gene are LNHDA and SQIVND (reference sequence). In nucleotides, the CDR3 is TGTGCCAGTAGTACCCGACAGGCGGGGAAGGCCAATTCACCCCTCCACTTT. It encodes CASSTRQAGKANSPLHF.

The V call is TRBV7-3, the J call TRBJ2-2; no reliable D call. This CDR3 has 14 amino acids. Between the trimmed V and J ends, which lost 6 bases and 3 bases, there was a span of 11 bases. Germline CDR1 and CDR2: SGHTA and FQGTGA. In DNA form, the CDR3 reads TGTGCCAGCAGTACCGAGTCGTACACCGGGGAGCTGTTTTTT. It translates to CASSTESYTGELFF.

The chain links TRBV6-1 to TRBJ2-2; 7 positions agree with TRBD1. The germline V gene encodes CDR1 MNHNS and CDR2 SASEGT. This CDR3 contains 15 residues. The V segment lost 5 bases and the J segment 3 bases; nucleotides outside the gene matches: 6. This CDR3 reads CASSKRTGYTGELFF. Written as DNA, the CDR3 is TGTGCCAGCAGTAAGCGGACAGGCTACACCGGGGAGCTGTTTTTT.

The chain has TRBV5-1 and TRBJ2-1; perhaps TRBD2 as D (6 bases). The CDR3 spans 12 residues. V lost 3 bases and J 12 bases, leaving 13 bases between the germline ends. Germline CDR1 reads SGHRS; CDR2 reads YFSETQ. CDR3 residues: CASSSGLHGQFF. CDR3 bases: TGCGCCAGCAGCTCGGGACTCCACGGGCAGTTCTTC.